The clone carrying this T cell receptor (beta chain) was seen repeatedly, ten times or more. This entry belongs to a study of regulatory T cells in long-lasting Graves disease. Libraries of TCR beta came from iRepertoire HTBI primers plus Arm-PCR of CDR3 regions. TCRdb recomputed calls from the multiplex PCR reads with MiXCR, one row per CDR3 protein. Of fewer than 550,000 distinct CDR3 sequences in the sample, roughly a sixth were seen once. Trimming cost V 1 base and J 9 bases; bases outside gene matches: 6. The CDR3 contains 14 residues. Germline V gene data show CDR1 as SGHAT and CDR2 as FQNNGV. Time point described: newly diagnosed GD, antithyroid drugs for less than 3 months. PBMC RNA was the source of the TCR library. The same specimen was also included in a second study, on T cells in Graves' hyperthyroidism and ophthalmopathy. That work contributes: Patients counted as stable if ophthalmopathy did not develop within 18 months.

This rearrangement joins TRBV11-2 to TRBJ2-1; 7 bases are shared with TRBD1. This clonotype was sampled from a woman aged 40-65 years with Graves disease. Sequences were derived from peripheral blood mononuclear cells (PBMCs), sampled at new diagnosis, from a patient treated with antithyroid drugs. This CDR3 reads CASSLGSTGFEQFF. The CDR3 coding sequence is TGTGCCAGCAGCTTAGGGTCGACAGGGTTTGAGCAGTTCTTC.